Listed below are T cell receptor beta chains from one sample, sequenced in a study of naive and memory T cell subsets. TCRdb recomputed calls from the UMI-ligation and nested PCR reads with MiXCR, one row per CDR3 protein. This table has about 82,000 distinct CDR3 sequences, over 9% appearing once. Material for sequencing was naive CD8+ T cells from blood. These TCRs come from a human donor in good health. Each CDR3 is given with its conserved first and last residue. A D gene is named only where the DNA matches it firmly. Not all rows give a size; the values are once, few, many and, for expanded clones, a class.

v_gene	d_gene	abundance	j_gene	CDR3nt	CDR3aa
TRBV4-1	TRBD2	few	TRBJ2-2	TGCGCCAGCAGCCATTGGGAGGGAGAGAACACCGGGGAGCTGTTTTTT	CASSHWEGENTGELFF
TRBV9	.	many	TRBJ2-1	TGTGCCAGCAGCAGCAACAATGAGCAGTTCTTC	CASSSNNEQFF
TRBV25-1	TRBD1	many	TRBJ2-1	TGTGCCAGCAGACTGACAGGGAACAATGAGCAGTTCTTC	CASRLTGNNEQFF
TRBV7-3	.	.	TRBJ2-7	TGTGCCAGCAGCCTGGCGGAAGCCTACGAGCAGTACTTC	CASSLAEAYEQYF
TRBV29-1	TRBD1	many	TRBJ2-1	TGCAGCGTTGAAGGGGTACAGGGGTCCTACAATGAGCAGTTCTTC	CSVEGVQGSYNEQFF
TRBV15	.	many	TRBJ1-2	TGTGCCACCAGCAGTGACGGGACACCGGATGGCTACACCTTC	CATSSDGTPDGYTF
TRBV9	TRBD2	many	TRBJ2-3	TGTGCCAGCAGCGTCGGGGGGGGCTTGACAGATACGCAGTATTTT	CASSVGGGLTDTQYF
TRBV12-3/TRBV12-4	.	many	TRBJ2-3	TGTGCCAGCAGTGACGGCGGTGTGGGAGATACGCAGTATTTT	CASSDGGVGDTQYF
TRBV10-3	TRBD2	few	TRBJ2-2	TGTGCCATCAGACTCGAAGGCCCTTCGGGACTAGCGGGAGGGAACACCGGGGAGCTGTTTTTT	CAIRLEGPSGLAGGNTGELFF
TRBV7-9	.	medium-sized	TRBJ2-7	TGTGCCAGCAGCTTATCCTACGAGCAGTACTTC	CASSLSYEQYF
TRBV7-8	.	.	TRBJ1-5	TGTGCCAGCAGCTTAGCCCCGACAGGAATCAGCAATCAGCCCCAGCATTTT	CASSLAPTGISNQPQHF
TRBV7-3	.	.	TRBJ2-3	TGTGCCAGCAGCTTCCAGGCAGATACGCAGTATTTT	CASSFQADTQYF
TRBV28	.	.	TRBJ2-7	TGTGCCAGCAGCTTTGGGGCGTCCGTCTCCTACGAGCAGTACTTC	CASSFGASVSYEQYF
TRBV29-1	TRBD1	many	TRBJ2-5	TGCAGCGTTGAAGATCTTTGGGACAGGGGGCAAGAGACCCAGTACTTC	CSVEDLWDRGQETQYF
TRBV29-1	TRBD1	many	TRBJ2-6	TGCAGCGTTCCGGGACAGGGCTCTGGGGCCAACGTCCTGACTTTC	CSVPGQGSGANVLTF
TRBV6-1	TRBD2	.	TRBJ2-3	TGTGCCAGCGAGAATAGACTAGCGGGAACAGATACGCAGTATTTT	CASENRLAGTDTQYF
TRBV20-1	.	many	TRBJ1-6	TGCAGTGCTAGAGTTGGGTCACCCCTCCACTTT	CSARVGSPLHF
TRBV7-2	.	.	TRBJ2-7	TGTGCCAGCAGCTTTGGCCAGAGCGGCTACGAGCAGTACTTC	CASSFGQSGYEQYF
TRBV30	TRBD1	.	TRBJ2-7	TGTGCCTGGACCCCCCCGAGTCAGACTTACGACAGGGGGCGCGTCATCCCCTTCTACGAGCAGTACTTC	CAWTPPSQTYDRGRVIPFYEQYF
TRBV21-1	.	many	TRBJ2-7	TGTGCCAGCAGCAAAGGGGCGGCGGAACGCTACGAGCAGTACTTC	CASSKGAAERYEQYF
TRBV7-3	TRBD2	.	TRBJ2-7	TGTGCCAGCAGCTCTAGCGGGGCGGGTGACGAGCAGTACTTC	CASSSSGAGDEQYF
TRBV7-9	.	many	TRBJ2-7	TGTGCCAGCAGCTTAGAGCAGGGATCCCACGAGCAGTACTTC	CASSLEQGSHEQYF
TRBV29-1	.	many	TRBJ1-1	TGCAGCGTTGACCGAGACACTGAAGCTTTCTTT	CSVDRDTEAFF
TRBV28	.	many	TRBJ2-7	TGTGCCAGCAGTGGGGGACCAGCTAACGAGCAGTACTTC	CASSGGPANEQYF
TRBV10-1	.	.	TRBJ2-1	TGCGCCAGCAAATACCGGGAGAGATCCTACAATGAGCAGTTCTTC	CASKYRERSYNEQFF
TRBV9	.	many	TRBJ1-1	TGTGCCAGCGGCGGACTTCGGACTGAAGCTTTCTTT	CASGGLRTEAFF
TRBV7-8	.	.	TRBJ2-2	TGTGCCAGCAGCTTAACCTTACTCGGGGAGCTGTTTTTT	CASSLTLLGELFF
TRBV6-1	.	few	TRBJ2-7	TGTGCCAGCAGTGAAACGGTGGCAACCTACGAGCAGTACTTC	CASSETVATYEQYF
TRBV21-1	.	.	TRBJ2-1	TGTGCCAGTACCGAATCCCAGGGGACTAGCGGGGGGGATGAGCAGTTCTTC	CASTESQGTSGGDEQFF